The TCR beta chain under discussion was sequenced for a study of beta chain features in type 1 diabetes. Germline values: CDR1 LNHDA, CDR2 SQIVND (reference sequence). V gave up 3 bases and J gave up 5 bases, with 10 bases separating them. This CDR3 spans 13 amino acids. This clone occurred a few times. Sequencing targeted expressed TCRB transcripts, as all isolated RNA had been reverse transcribed. Here immunoSEQ multiplex PCR was the method, and the copy in TCRdb shows in-frame clones only, minus some. The sample shows hundreds of thousands of clones, 10% to 15% of them seen only once. This TCR came from a man aged 18 to 30 in good health. The sequenced material came from naive CD4+ T cells from blood. The chain is built from TRBV19 and TRBJ2-5; D gene unclear. The CDR3 coding sequence is TGTGCCAGTAGTATGCAGGTTGGGGAGACCCAGTACTTC. It encodes CASSMQVGETQYF. Filled out from reference TRBV19 and TRBJ2-5, the complete variable domain reads DGGITQSPKYLFRKEGQNVTLSCEQNLNHDAMYWYRQDPGQGLRLIYYSQIVNDFQKGDIAEGYSVSREKKESFPLTVTSAQKNPTAFYLCASSMQVGETQYFGPGTRLLVL.